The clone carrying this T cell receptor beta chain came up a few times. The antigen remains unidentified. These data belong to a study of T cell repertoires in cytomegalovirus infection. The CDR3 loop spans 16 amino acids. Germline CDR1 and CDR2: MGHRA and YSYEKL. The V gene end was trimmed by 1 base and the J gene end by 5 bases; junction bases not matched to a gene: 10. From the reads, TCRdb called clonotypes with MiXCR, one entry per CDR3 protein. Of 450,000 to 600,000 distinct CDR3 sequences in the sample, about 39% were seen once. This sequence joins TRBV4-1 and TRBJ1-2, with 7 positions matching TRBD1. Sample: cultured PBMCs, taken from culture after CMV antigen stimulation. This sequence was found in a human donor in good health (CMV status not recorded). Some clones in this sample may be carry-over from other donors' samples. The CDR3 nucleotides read TGCGCCAGCAGCCAAGTAGTGGGGGACAGAAGTTATGGCTACACCTTC. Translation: CASSQVVGDRSYGYTF.